This TCR beta chain is drawn from a study of radiotherapy plus CTLA-4 blockade in lung cancer. TCRdb's table, derived via immunoSEQ multiplex PCR, lists solely in-frame clones and lacks some. The sample shows 35,000 to 50,000 clones, approximately 73% of them seen only once. Broader study findings: Early blood T cell clone dynamics reportedly forecast response best, with interferon-beta.

This clone has more than one count but fewer than ten. Its target is unknown. The CDR3 extends over 15 amino acids. V was pared by 5 bases and J by 4 bases, with 6 bases of the junction left unmatched. Germline V gives CDR1 MRHNA, CDR2 SNTAGT. People whose metastatic non-small-cell lung cancer was chemo-refractory got focal radiation along with CTLA-4 blockade by ipilimumab. This sequence joins TRBV6-4 and TRBJ2-1; 9 positions match TRBD2. Sequenced material: peripheral blood, taken from a patient treated with radiotherapy plus ipilimumab. The TCR was taken from a human donor with non-small cell lung cancer who had a complete response to radiotherapy plus ipilimumab. The CDR3 loop is CASSISSGAYNEQFF. The CDR3 DNA reads TGTGCCAGCAGTATCTCTAGCGGGGCGTACAATGAGCAGTTCTTC.